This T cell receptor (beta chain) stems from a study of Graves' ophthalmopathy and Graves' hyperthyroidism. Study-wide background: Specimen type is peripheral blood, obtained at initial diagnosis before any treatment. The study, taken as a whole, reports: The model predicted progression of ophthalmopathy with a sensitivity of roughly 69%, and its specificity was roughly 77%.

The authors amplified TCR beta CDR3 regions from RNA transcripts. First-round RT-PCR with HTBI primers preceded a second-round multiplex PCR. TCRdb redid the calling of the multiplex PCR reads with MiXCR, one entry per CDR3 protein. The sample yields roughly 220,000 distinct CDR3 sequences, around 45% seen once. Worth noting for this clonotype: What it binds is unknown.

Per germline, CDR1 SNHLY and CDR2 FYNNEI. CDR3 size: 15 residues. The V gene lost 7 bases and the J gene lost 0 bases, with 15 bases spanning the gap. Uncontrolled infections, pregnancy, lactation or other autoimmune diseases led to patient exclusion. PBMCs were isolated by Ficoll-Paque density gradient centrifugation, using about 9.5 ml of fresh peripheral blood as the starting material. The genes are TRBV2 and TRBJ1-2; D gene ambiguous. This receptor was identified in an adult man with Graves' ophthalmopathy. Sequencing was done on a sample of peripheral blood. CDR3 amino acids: CASKERYIANYGYTF. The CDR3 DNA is TGTGCCAGCAAGGAGCGTTACATAGCTAACTATGGCTACACCTTC. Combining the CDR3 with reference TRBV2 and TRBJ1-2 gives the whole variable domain EPEVTQTPSHQVTQMGQEVILRCVPISNHLYFYWYRQILGQKVEFLVSFYNNEISEKSEIFDDQFSVERPDGSNFTLKIRSTKLEDSAMYFCASKERYIANYGYTFGSGTRLTVV.